This record looks at one T cell receptor (beta chain) sequence and its context. During active infection, Seattle patients enrolled and were then monitored through disease. The CDR3 runs 15 residues. Trimming cost V 5 bases and J 0 bases, with 8 bases left between them. The germline gives CDR1 LNHDA, CDR2 SQIVND (reference sequence). Clones were sequenced by immunoSEQ multiplex PCR, and TCRdb holds only the in-frame ones, with some missing. The sample has 70,000 or so clones; more than 75% are singletons. The data are from a study of blood T cell repertoires in COVID-19. Study-wide background: COVID-19 samples collected from the United States, Italy and Spain covered acute and convalescent phases. T cells, B-cell-depleted T cells, or PBMCs provided the cDNA or gDNA that served as material.

This TCR derives from a man between 40 and 49 years old with COVID-19, enrolled during active disease. This rearrangement joins TRBV19 to TRBJ2-6; D may be TRBD1 (5 bases). The sequenced sample consisted of peripheral blood. The CDR3 here is CASSPQGSGANVLTF. The CDR3 DNA sequence: TGTGCCAGTAGTCCCCAGGGCTCTGGGGCCAACGTCCTGACTTTC.